This TCR beta chain comes out of a study of cytomegalovirus exposure and HLA in healthy donors. Notes on the study in general: Relative to the approximately 680-donor mean, N-insertions were reportedly fewer in an Asian-associated ancestry cluster in a later analysis. Most subjects had HLA-A and HLA-B alleles reportedly predicted accurately by TCR beta sequences. Later work associated fewer than 20,000 TCR beta sequences with HLA alleles at 0.05 false discovery rate. In a later analysis, V- and J-gene trimming of beta chains associated with a DCLRE1C missense variant, replicated independently.

The sample holds one count of this clone. Its antigen is currently unknown. In germline, CDR1 is KGHSH, CDR2 LQKENI. Trimming took 3 bases from V and 6 from J, leaving 20 bases between them. The CDR3 is 16 residues long. PCR amplification relied on 60 Vbeta primers (plus 13 Jbeta primers). The protocol was immunoSEQ multiplex PCR, while the TCRdb copy is restricted to in-frame clones and leaves out a portion. The sample lists 120,000 or so clones, roughly 77% occurring once. The chain employs TRBV18 and TRBJ1-1, with D possibly matching TRBD1 (6 bases). What was sequenced was PBMCs. This sequence was found in a man aged 18 to 35 in good health and CMV-seronegative. CDR3 amino acids: CASSPLGGRPVAEAFF. CDR3 DNA sequence: TGTGCCAGCTCACCGCTTGGGGGCAGGCCCGTCGCTGAAGCTTTCTTT.